These 26 T cell receptor beta chains originate from one sample sequenced in a study of T-cell reconstitution after alpha-beta-depleted transplantation in children (dated by TCRdb to 2016 to 2017). According to the study, the label for this sample's treatment or condition signals: allogeneic hematopoietic cell transplantation with graft depleted of TCRalphabeta T cells and CD19 B cells. The library was prepared using PCR. Sequencing was carried out with an Illumina HiSeq 2500. TCR libraries were prepared with molecular barcoding, using unique molecular identifiers to normalize TCRbeta repertoire quantification. TCRdb reprocessing: public reads trimmed at Q25 with fastp, clones called with MiXCR, in-frame beta chains kept. Each CDR3 protein appears once, grouped with its most common genes and DNA. The sample records 90,000 to 100,000 distinct CDR3 sequences, less than 25% of which are singletons. Clones ranked in the top ten supply roughly a fifth of the sample.

The sequences come from PBMCs, collected before TCRalphabeta/CD19-depleted stem cell transplant. The receptors were sampled from a boy aged 2 to 10 with acute lymphoblastic leukemia, due to receive a stem cell transplant.

J is TRBJ2-1 and V is TRBV19; D gene unclear. CDR3 length: 13 amino acids. Germline CDR1 LNHDA, CDR2 SQIVND (reference sequence). V was clipped by 5 bases and J by 6 bases, with 11 bases between them. Here the CDR3 reads CASSGSILNEQFF. In DNA, the CDR3 is TGTGCCAGTAGTGGAAGTATACTCAATGAGCAGTTCTTC.

Comment on this clonotype: At one end the junction does not follow the germline gene, possibly because of a read error. The chain combines TRBV5-1 with TRBJ2-3; TRBD2 matches 11 bases. Germline lookup yields CDR1 SGHRS and CDR2 YFSETQ. The CDR3 spans 16 residues. The CDR3 loop is CDSSPGTSGGTDTQNF. The CDR3, as DNA: TGCGACAGCAGCCCCGGGACTAGCGGAGGCACAGATACGCAGAATTTT.

This clonotype came up many times. The chain carries TRBV5-1 and TRBJ2-1, with 8 bases matching TRBD2. This CDR3 comprises 15 residues. Germline assignment: CDR1 SGHRS and CDR2 YFSETQ. After removal of 4 bases from V and 7 bases from J, the junction contained 10 bases not matched to a gene. The CDR3: CASSILAEGQNEQFF. The CDR3 DNA reads TGCGCCAGCAGCATACTAGCGGAGGGGCAGAATGAGCAGTTCTTC.

This clonotype was recorded a few times. The chain employs TRBV27 and TRBJ2-3; no reliable D call. CDR1 is MNHEY, CDR2 SMNVEV, per germline (reference sequence). CDR3 length: 13 amino acids. Trimming removed 1 base from V and 3 bases from J, with 5 bases in between. The CDR3 bases are TGTGCCAGCAGTTTATGGGTAACAGATACGCAGTATTTT. Translated, it gives CASSLWVTDTQYF.

This chain uses TRBV24-1 with TRBJ1-1; D ambiguous. The CDR3 extends over 14 amino acids. Germline V gives CDR1 KGHDR, CDR2 SFDVKD. Trimming pared 2 bases from V and 7 bases from J, leaving 13 bases between. The CDR3 reads CATSDSGRPSEAFF. DNA of the CDR3: TGTGCCACCAGTGATTCCGGGCGCCCCAGTGAAGCTTTCTTT.

This chain connects TRBV9 to TRBJ2-2; D ambiguous. CDR3 length: 13 residues. CDR1 SGDLS and CDR2 YYNGEE come from the germline V gene. The V gene lost 3 bases and the J gene lost 7 bases, with 10 bases spanning the gap. The CDR3 region is CASSGRSDGELFF. The CDR3 DNA reads TGTGCCAGCAGCGGGAGATCGGACGGGGAGCTGTTTTTT.

A word on this clonotype: Sequence at one end of the junction differs from germline and may be a read error. This chain connects TRBV2 to TRBJ2-4; 11 nucleotides line up with TRBD2. This CDR3 has 15 amino acids. Germline V gene data show CDR1 as SNHLY and CDR2 as FYNNEI. The CDR3 spells CASRPGLAEEKLLNF. The DNA for the CDR3 is TGTGCCAGCAGGCCGGGACTAGCGGAGGAAAAACTTTTGAACTTC.

The genes are TRBV20-1 and TRBJ2-7; weak D call: TRBD2 (6 bases). The CDR3 has 14 residues. Trimming left V 4 bases short and J 3 bases short, with 16 bases between. Germline V CDR1 and CDR2: DFQATT, SNEGSKA (reference sequence). The CDR3: CSATPGSQIYEQYF. The CDR3 coding sequence is TGCAGTGCTACCCCCGGGAGTCAAATCTACGAGCAGTACTTC.

This clonotype was seen more than once but under ten times. The V gene is TRBV5-5, the J gene TRBJ2-3; TRBD2 is a possible D gene (6 bases). The germline V and J ends were trimmed by 0 bases and 0 bases, with 8 bases remaining between them. Germline CDR1 is SGHKS and CDR2 is YYEKEE (reference sequence). The CDR3 sequence is 15 residues long. CDR3 DNA sequence: TGTGCCAGCAGCTTGGAGGGGACTAGCACAGATACGCAGTATTTT. Encoded protein: CASSLEGTSTDTQYF.

This sequence joins TRBV11-3 and TRBJ2-1; D is unclear. The CDR3 runs 14 residues. Germline V CDR1 and CDR2: SGHNT, YENEEA. Trimming pared 1 base from V and 11 bases from J, leaving 15 bases between. In nucleotides, the CDR3 is TGTGCCAGCAGCTTAGGTTTCATGGCAGCTAAGCAGTTCTTC. Its translation: CASSLGFMAAKQFF.

This clonotype was counted only a few times. The chain uses TRBV7-2 and TRBJ2-5, with unresolved D. The germline V and J ends were trimmed by 5 bases and 4 bases, with 11 bases remaining between them. The CDR3 is 13 residues long. The germline gives CDR1 SGHTA, CDR2 FQGNSA. CDR3 protein: CASSREPPETQYF. The CDR3 nucleotides are TGTGCCAGCAGCCGCGAGCCACCAGAGACCCAGTACTTC. Supplemented by reference TRBV7-2 and TRBJ2-5, the full variable domain reads GAGVSQSPSNKVTEKGKDVELRCDPISGHTALYWYRQSLGQGLEFLIYFQGNSAPDKSGLPSDRFSAERTGGSVSTLTIQRTQQEDSAVYLCASSREPPETQYFGPGTRLLVL.

This clonotype appeared a few times. The gene calls are TRBV6-2 or TRBV6-3 and TRBJ2-5; D is unresolved. Trimming took off 2 bases at V and 5 bases at J, with 3 bases between the two ends. This CDR3 spans 11 amino acids. Germline V lookup: CDR1 MNHEY, CDR2 SVGEGT. CDR3 nucleotide sequence: TGTGCCAGCAGTTACGTGGAGACCCAGTACTTC. Protein product: CASSYVETQYF.

This clonotype was found many times. This chain connects TRBV5-4 to TRBJ2-7, with 7 bases identical to TRBD2. Germline loops: CDR1 SGHNT, CDR2 YYREEE (reference sequence). V dropped 2 bases and J dropped 2; count of bases not matched to a gene: 1. The CDR3 totals 13 residues. CDR3 nucleotide sequence: TGTGCCAGCAGCTTCAGCGGGACCTACGAGCAGTACTTC. It specifies CASSFSGTYEQYF. Based on the CDR3 plus reference TRBV5-4 and TRBJ2-7, the full variable domain is ETGVTQSPTHLIKTRGQQVTLRCSSQSGHNTVSWYQQALGQGPQFIFQYYREEENGRGNFPPRFSGLQFPNYSSELNVNALELDDSALYLCASSFSGTYEQYFGPGTRLTVT.

At least ten counts were recorded for this clonotype. The chain joins TRBV7-9 to TRBJ2-1; D unclear. The CDR3 sequence is 12 residues long. Germline V gene lookup returns CDR1 SEHNR and CDR2 FQNEAQ (reference sequence). V dropped 5 bases and J dropped 5 bases, with 7 bases sitting between them. In nucleotides, the CDR3 is TGTGCCAGCAGCCCCCGGGACAATGAGCAGTTCTTC. This gives the protein CASSPRDNEQFF.

The chain carries TRBV7-2 and TRBJ2-7; D possibly matches TRBD1 or TRBD2 (5 bases each). The CDR3 spans 15 residues. CDR1 is SGHTA and CDR2 is FQGNSA in the germline V gene. Trimming removed 0 bases at V and 3 bases at J, with 12 bases between. CDR3 amino acids: CASSLAGDAFYEQYF. CDR3 DNA sequence: TGTGCCAGCAGCTTAGCCGGGGACGCGTTCTACGAGCAGTACTTC.

This clonotype was recorded a few times. The chain has TRBV5-1 and TRBJ2-3; no firm D call. Germline V lookup: CDR1 SGHRS, CDR2 YFSETQ. The V gene lost 4 bases and the J gene lost 4 bases, with 10 bases spanning the gap. The CDR3 runs 13 residues. The CDR3 loop reads CASSGNKADTQYF. The CDR3 DNA reads as TGCGCCAGCAGCGGAAACAAAGCAGATACGCAGTATTTT.

The CDR3 DNA sequence: TGTGCCAGCAGCACAAGGACGGAGGAGCTGTTTTTT. Protein product: CASSTRTEELFF. This sequence joins TRBV6-5 and TRBJ2-2; D unclear. The CDR3 loop spans 12 amino acids. Trimming took off 6 bases at V and 10 bases at J, with 12 bases between the two ends. The germline V gene encodes CDR1 MNHEY and CDR2 SVGAGI.

This clonotype was observed a few times. CDR3: CASSPGRLAEQYF. CDR3 coding DNA: TGTGCCAGCAGTCCGGGACGGCTTGCCGAGCAGTACTTC. This rearrangement joins TRBV27 to TRBJ2-7; D tentatively fits TRBD1 or TRBD2 (5 bases each). V was trimmed by 5 bases and J by 6 bases, leaving 14 bases between them. The CDR3 extends over 13 amino acids. Germline CDR1 is MNHEY and CDR2 is SMNVEV (reference sequence).

This clonotype was found many times. The chain joins TRBV28 to TRBJ2-4; no clear D gene. Trimming removed 11 bases at V and 4 bases at J, with 6 bases between. The CDR3 loop spans 10 amino acids. From germline, CDR1 is MDHEN and CDR2 SYDVKM. The CDR3 region has the DNA TGTGCCGGTGTAAAAAACATTCAGTACTTC. It codes for CAGVKNIQYF.

CDR3 residues: CASSLAGGRAYNEQFF. The CDR3 nucleotides read TGTGCCAGCAGCTTGGCTGGCGGGAGGGCCTACAATGAGCAGTTCTTC. The V and J genes are TRBV7-2 and TRBJ2-1, with 9 positions matching TRBD2. With V trimmed by 3 bases and J by 2 bases, 5 bases remained unmatched. This CDR3 is built from 16 residues. Per germline, CDR1 SGHTA and CDR2 FQGNSA.

The chain links TRBV25-1 to TRBJ2-1; D uncertain. Germline V gene lookup returns CDR1 MGHDK and CDR2 SYGVNS. V was pared by 3 bases and J by 4 bases, with 16 bases between. CDR3 size: 16 residues. The CDR3 spells CASSDRRAVEYNEQFF. CDR3 coding DNA: TGTGCCAGCAGTGATCGACGCGCTGTGGAGTACAATGAGCAGTTCTTC.

This clonotype came up a few times. This chain connects TRBV6-1 to TRBJ2-1; 10 bases match TRBD2. V gave up 1 base and J gave up 6 bases; unmatched junction bases: 3. Germline V CDR1 and CDR2: MNHNS, SASEGT. The CDR3 runs 15 residues. This chain's CDR3 is CASSEGTSGGNEQFF. The CDR3 DNA reads TGTGCCAGCAGTGAAGGGACTAGCGGAGGCAATGAGCAGTTCTTC.

The chain joins TRBV28 to TRBJ1-2; D possibly corresponds to TRBD1 (5 bases). From germline, CDR1 is MDHEN and CDR2 SYDVKM. The germline V and J ends were trimmed by 7 bases and 7 bases, with 16 bases remaining between them. The CDR3 runs to 13 residues. The CDR3, as DNA: TGTGCCAGCACCCAGACCACAGGTCTTGGCTACACCTTC. Its protein product is CASTQTTGLGYTF.

The chain combines TRBV3-1 with TRBJ2-4; perhaps D is TRBD1 or TRBD2 (6 bases each). This CDR3 has 12 residues. Trimming cost V 3 bases and J 15 bases, with 15 bases left between them. CDR1 is LGHDT and CDR2 is YNNKEL in the germline V gene (reference sequence). The CDR3 coding sequence is TGTGCCAGCAGCCATGCGGGACAAGGATGGTACTTC. This translates into CASSHAGQGWYF.

This clonotype has ten or more counts. The CDR3 reads CASSFIREKETQYF. CDR3 coding DNA: TGTGCCAGCAGTTTCATCCGGGAGAAAGAGACCCAGTACTTC. This sequence joins TRBV27 and TRBJ2-5; the D gene is possibly TRBD2 (6 bases). This CDR3 spans 14 amino acids. CDR1 is MNHEY and CDR2 is SMNVEV in the germline V gene (reference sequence). Trimming pared 3 bases from V and 3 bases from J, leaving 11 bases between.

This clonotype occurred many times. This chain connects TRBV20-1 to TRBJ1-5; 9 bases align to TRBD1. The junction had 6 bases not matched to a gene; V was cut back by 4 bases and J by 2 bases. The germline V gene has CDR1 DFQATT and CDR2 SNEGSKA (reference sequence). The CDR3 extends over 15 amino acids. This CDR3 reads CSAITGGAGNQPQHF. In DNA, the CDR3 is TGCAGTGCTATAACAGGGGGCGCGGGCAATCAGCCCCAGCATTTT.